A selection of T cell receptor beta chains follows, all from one sample in a study of T cell changes during pregnancy in multiple sclerosis. Libraries were prepared by immunoSEQ multiplex PCR; TCRdb keeps only in-frame clonotypes and omits some of them. The repertoire holds tens of thousands of clones, approximately 94% seen once, with 1% to 1.5% in the top ten. Specimen: peripheral blood, collected in the third trimester of pregnancy. Every receptor here comes from a female donor with multiple sclerosis, enrolled in a pregnancy study. Both conserved end residues are trimmed from each CDR3.

TRBJ2-7,TRBV13,ASSLPGAYEQY
TRBJ1-1,TRBV12-5,ASGLVRVQGNTEAF
TRBJ2-1,TRBV5-1,ASSYYGTSGSSYNEQF
TRBJ2-5,TRBV5-1,ASSLGSLAGEETQY
TRBJ1-2,TRBV18,ASSPSGVEYGYT
TRBJ2-7,TRBV7-2,ASSSLGTWSSYEQY
TRBJ2-3,TRBV7-8,ASSSRQIGTGDSTDTQY
TRBJ1-2,TRBV7-2,ASSLRLNPH
TRBJ1-1,TRBV19,ASSLGIGVTEAF
TRBJ2-3,TRBV29-1,SVGIQGPDTQY
TRBJ2-1,TRBV19,ASSRPSGNYNEQF
TRBJ2-7,TRBV19,ASSIVPQGGLY
TRBJ1-1,TRBV7-2,ASSSQGGAEAF
TRBJ1-3,TRBV6-5,ASSYSQASSGNTIY
TRBJ2-2,TRBV10-2,ASSDRVLTGELF
TRBJ2-7,TRBV27,ASRGGTQGMYEQY
TRBJ1-5,TRBV19,ASMEGRVGNQPQH
TRBJ2-3,TRBV10-3,AISGGLASTDTQY
TRBJ2-3,TRBV6-1,ASSGTPRGQY
TRBJ1-5,TRBV2,ASSGDRGKNQPQH
TRBJ1-6,TRBV30,AWSRRHKSSYNSPLH
TRBJ2-7,TRBV7-2,ASSSVAGGLSIEQY
TRBJ1-2,TRBV19,ASSLVQGVFYGYT
TRBJ2-5,TRBV10-3,AIRGGPQETQY
TRBJ2-6,TRBV19,ASSDPNRGAGANVLT
TRBJ2-7,TRBV21-1,ASDRLAHISYEQY
TRBJ2-7,TRBV29-1,SVEVPGVGYEQY
TRBJ2-2,TRBV7-9,ASSLGSGELF
TRBJ2-3,TRBV4-2,ASSQESSGNTDTQY
TRBJ2-5,TRBV19,ASSPSRDSLTQY
TRBJ1-5,TRBV6-1,ASSPSGVPNQPQH
TRBJ2-3,TRBV10-2,ASSDSGGANTQY
TRBJ2-1,TRBV5-1,ASSTGTSGYNEQF
TRBJ2-1,TRBV19,ASSIGVDSSPELHNEQF
TRBJ1-2,TRBV19,ASIGTGALGGYT
TRBJ2-2,TRBV7-3,ASSLGGRNTGELF
TRBJ2-1,TRBV28,ASSLAGEGRGEQF
TRBJ2-7,TRBV27,ASGVAETYEQY
TRBJ1-5,TRBV6-1,ASSDRENQPQH
TRBJ1-2,TRBV5-1,ASSLVTGNGYGYT
TRBJ2-5,TRBV7-2,ASSLVEGSQETQY
TRBJ2-1,TRBV2,ASSAPGGSGKGREQF
TRBJ2-7,TRBV6-4,ASSELAGGSYEQY
TRBJ2-7,TRBV27,ASRFYSGRISYEQY
TRBJ2-1,TRBV7-7,ASSLVYEQF
TRBJ1-2,TRBV10-3,AISGTPRRGYT
TRBJ1-1,TRBV7-9,ASSLQMPGQGTEAF
TRBJ2-1,TRBV29-1,SVLDSRLNEQF
TRBJ1-1,TRBV29-1,SVERGLAEAF
TRBJ1-5,TRBV7-2,ASSLRVGQPQH
TRBJ2-5,TRBV2,ASSETFGETQY
TRBJ2-1,TRBV28,ASTLVRGFDEQF
TRBJ2-7,TRBV27,ASSLGTGLAGGSYEQY
TRBJ2-5,TRBV19,ASSPGTSLQETQY
TRBJ2-3,TRBV7-9,ASSLGLAGVGTDTQY
TRBJ2-1,TRBV4-1,ASSHAGLAESYNEQF
TRBJ1-1,TRBV13,ASRWYETGAEAF
TRBJ2-7,TRBV7-9,ASSLVSYEQY
TRBJ2-3,TRBV4-1,ASSQDRQNTDTQY
TRBJ2-2,TRBV5-1,ASSLQGDGELF